The 2 T cell receptor beta chains below were found in one sample sequenced in a study of blood T cell repertoires in COVID-19. Measured with immunoSEQ multiplex PCR; TCRdb has only the in-frame clones, and not every one. The sample has about 140,000 clones; around 87% are singletons. Sequenced input: PBMCs or T cells enriched from blood (not recorded which). All receptors derive from a man in his 60s who had recovered from COVID-19.

This chain uses TRBV11-2 with TRBJ2-1; D possibly corresponds to TRBD2 (6 bases). Deletions cut 1 base from V and 14 bases from J, with 21 bases between. Germline CDR1 and CDR2: SGHAT and FQNNGV. The CDR3 has 15 residues. CDR3 sequence (DNA): TGTGCCAGCAGCTTAGGTCCTGGGGGGTCCTTTGGGGAGTTCTTC. It yields the protein CASSLGPGGSFGEFF.

CDR3 region: CSVTAGGRGGELFF. The CDR3 coding sequence is TGCAGCGTTACTGCGGGGGGTCGCGGCGGGGAGCTGTTTTTT. The chain joins TRBV29-1 to TRBJ2-2; 8 bases line up with TRBD2. Germline V CDR1 and CDR2: SQVTM, ANQGSEA. The CDR3 extends over 14 amino acids. J was trimmed by 7 bases and V by 5 bases; bases with no gene match: 9.